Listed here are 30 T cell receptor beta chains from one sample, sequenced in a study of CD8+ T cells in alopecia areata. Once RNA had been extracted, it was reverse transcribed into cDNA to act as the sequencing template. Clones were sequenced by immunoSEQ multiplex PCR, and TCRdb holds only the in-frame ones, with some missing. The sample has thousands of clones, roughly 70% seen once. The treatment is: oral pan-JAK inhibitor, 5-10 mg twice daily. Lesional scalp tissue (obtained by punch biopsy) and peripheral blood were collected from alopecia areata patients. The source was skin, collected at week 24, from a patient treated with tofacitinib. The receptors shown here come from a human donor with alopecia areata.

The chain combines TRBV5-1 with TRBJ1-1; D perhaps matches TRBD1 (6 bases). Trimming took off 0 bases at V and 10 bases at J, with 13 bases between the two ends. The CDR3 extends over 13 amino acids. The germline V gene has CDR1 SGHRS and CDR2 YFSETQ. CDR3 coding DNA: TGCGCCAGCAGCTTGGATTTGGACAGTGGAGCTTTCTTT. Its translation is CASSLDLDSGAFF.

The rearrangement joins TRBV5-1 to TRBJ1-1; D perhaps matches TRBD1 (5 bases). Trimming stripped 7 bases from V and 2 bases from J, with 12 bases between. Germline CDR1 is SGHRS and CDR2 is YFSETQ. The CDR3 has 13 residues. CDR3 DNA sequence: TGCGCCAGCCAGCAGGGCATCAACACTGAAGCTTTCTTT. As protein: CASQQGINTEAFF.

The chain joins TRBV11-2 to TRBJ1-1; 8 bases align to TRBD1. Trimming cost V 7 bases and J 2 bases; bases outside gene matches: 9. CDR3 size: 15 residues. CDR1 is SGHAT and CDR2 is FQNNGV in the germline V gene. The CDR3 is CASTSIGQGNTEAFF. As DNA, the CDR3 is TGTGCCAGCACCTCGATAGGACAGGGAAACACTGAAGCTTTCTTT.

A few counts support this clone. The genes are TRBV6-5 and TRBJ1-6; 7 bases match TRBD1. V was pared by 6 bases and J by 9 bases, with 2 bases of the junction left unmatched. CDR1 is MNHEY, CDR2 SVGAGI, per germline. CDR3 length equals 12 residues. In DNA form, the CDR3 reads TGTGCCAGCAGGCAGGGGGGTTCACCCCTCCACTTT. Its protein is CASRQGGSPLHF.

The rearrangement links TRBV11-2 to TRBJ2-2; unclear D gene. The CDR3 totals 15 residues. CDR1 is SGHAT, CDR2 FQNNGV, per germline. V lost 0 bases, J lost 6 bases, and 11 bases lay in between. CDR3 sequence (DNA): TGTGCCAGCAGCTTAGATTCTCGGCTAGCCGGGGAGCTGTTTTTT. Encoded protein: CASSLDSRLAGELFF.

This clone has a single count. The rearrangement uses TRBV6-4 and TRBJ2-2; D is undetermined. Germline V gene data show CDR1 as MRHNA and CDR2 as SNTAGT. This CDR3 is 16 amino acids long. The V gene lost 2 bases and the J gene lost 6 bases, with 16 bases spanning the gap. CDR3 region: CASSDPIAREAGELFF. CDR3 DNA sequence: TGTGCCAGCAGTGACCCGATTGCTAGAGAGGCCGGGGAGCTGTTTTTT.

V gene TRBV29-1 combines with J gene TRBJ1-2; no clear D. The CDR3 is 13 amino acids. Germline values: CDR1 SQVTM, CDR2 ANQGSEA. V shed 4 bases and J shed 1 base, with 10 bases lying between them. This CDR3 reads CSVGPDLNYGYTF. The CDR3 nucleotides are TGCAGCGTTGGGCCGGACCTTAACTATGGCTACACCTTC.

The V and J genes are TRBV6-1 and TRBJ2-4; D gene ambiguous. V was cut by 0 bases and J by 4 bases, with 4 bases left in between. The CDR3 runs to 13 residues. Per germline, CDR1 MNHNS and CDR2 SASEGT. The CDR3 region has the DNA TGTGCCAGCAGTGAAGCGCTTAAAAACATTCAGTACTTC. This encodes CASSEALKNIQYF.

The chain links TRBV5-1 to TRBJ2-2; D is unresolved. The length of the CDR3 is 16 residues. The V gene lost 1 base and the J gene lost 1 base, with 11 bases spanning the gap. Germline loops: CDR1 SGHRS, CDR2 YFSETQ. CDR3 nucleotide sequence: TGCGCCAGCAGCTTGCGACCCGACTGGAACACCGGGGAGCTGTTTTTT. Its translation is CASSLRPDWNTGELFF.

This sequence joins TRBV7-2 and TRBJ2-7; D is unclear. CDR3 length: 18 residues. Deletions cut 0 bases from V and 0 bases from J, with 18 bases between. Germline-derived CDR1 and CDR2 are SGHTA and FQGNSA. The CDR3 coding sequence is TGTGCCAGCAGCTTAGCATCATTCGCGAACGTCCCCTCCTACGAGCAGTACTTC. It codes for CASSLASFANVPSYEQYF.

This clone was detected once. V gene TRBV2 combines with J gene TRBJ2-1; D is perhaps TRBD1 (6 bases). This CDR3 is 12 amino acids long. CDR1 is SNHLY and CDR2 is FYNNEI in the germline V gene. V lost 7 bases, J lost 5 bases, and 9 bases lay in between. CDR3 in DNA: TGTGCCAGCACCGGGACAAACAATGAGCAGTTCTTC. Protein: CASTGTNNEQFF.

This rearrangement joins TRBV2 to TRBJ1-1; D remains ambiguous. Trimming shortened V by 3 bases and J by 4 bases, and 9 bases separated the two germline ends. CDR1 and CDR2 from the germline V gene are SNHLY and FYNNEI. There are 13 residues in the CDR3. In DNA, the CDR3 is TGTGCCAGCAGTGAGGAACGGGGCACTGAAGCTTTCTTT. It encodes CASSEERGTEAFF.

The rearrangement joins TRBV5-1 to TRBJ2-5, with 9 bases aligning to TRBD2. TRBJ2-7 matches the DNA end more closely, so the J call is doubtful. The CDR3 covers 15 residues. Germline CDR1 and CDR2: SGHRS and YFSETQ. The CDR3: CASSPMSGGTYEQYF. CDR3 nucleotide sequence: TGCGCCAGCAGCCCCATGAGCGGGGGGACCTACGAGCAGTACTTC.

DNA of the CDR3: TGTGCCAGCAGTGAAGGGCAGACCGAGCAGTACTTC. Translating gives CASSEGQTEQYF. The genes are TRBV2 and TRBJ2-7; D ambiguous. Trimming removed 1 base from V and 6 bases from J, with 7 bases in between. Germline lookup yields CDR1 SNHLY and CDR2 FYNNEI. The CDR3 has 12 residues.

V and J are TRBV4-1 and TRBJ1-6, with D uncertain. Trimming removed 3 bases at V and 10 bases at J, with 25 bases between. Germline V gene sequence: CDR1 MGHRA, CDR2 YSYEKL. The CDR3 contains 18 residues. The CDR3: CASSHIDLGFAARSPLHF. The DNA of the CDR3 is TGCGCCAGCAGCCACATTGATCTAGGGTTTGCCGCTAGATCACCCCTCCACTTT.

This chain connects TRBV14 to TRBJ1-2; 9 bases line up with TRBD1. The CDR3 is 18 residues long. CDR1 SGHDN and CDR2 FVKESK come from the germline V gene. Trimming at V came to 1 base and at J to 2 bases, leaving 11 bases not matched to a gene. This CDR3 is CASSQASRQGVSNYGYTF. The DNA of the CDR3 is TGTGCCAGCAGCCAAGCCTCCAGACAGGGGGTTTCGAACTATGGCTACACCTTC.

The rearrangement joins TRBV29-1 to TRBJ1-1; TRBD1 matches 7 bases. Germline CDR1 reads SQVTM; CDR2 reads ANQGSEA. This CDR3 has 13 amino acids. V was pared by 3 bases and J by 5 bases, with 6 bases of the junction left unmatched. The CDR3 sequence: CSVEKNRGTEAFF. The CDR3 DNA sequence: TGCAGCGTTGAGAAAAACAGGGGTACTGAAGCTTTCTTT.

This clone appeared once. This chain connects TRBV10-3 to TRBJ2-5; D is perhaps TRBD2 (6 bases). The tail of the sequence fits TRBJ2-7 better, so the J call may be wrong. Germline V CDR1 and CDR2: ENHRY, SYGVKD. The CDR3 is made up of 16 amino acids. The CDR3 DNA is TGTGCCATCAGTGAGTCGATCCGGGACTTAACGTACGAGCAGTACTTC. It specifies CAISESIRDLTYEQYF.

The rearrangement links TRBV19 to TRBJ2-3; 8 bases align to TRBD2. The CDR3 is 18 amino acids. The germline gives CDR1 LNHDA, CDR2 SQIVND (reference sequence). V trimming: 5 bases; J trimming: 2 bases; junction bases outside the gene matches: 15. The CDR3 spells CASSATGTRISHTDTQYF. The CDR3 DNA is TGTGCCAGTAGTGCCACCGGGACTAGGATTTCCCACACAGATACGCAGTATTTT.

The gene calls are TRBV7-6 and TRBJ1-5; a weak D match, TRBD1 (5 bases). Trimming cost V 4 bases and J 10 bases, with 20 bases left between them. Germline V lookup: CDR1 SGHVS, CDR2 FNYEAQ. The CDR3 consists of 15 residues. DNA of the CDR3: TGTGCCAGCAGCTCCGGTAACCAGGGAGTAGGTCCCCAGCATTTT. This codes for CASSSGNQGVGPQHF. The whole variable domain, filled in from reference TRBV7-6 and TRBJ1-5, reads GAGVSQSPRYKVTKRGQDVALRCDPISGHVSLYWYRQALGQGPEFLTYFNYEAQQDKSGLPNDRFSAERPEGSISTLTIQRTEQRDSAMYRCASSSGNQGVGPQHFGDGTRLSIL.

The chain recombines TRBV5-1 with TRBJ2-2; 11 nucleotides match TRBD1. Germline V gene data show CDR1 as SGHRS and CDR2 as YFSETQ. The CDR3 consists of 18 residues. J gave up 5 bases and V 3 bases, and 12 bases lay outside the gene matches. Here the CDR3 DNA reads TGCGCCAGCAGCTGGACAGGGGGCGAAGTTCGGTGGACCGGGGAGCTGTTTTTT. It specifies CASSWTGGEVRWTGELFF. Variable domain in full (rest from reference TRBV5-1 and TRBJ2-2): KAGVTQTPRYLIKTRGQQVTLSCSPISGHRSVSWYQQTPGQGLQFLFEYFSETQRNKGNFPGRFSGRQFSNSRSEMNVSTLELGDSALYLCASSWTGGEVRWTGELFFGEGSRLTVL.

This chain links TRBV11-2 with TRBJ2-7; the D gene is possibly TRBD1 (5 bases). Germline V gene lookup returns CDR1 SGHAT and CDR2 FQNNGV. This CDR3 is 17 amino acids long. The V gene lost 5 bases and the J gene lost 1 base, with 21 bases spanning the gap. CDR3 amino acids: CASSPNMGRGSSYEQYF. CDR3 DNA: TGTGCCAGCAGCCCCAACATGGGGCGAGGTTCTTCCTACGAGCAGTACTTC.

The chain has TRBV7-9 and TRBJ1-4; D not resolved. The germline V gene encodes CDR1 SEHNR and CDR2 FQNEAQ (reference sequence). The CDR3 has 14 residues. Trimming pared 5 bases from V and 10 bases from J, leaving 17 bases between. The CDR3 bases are TGTGCCAGCAGCCCAGTCGGGCCTCGGGTAAAACTGTTTTTT. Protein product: CASSPVGPRVKLFF.

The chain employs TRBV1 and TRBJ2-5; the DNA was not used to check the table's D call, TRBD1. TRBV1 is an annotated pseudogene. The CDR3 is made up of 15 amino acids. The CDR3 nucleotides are TGCACCAGCAGCCAAAGCCAGGGGGCGGGGGAGACCCAGTACTTC. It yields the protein CTSSQSQGAGETQYF.

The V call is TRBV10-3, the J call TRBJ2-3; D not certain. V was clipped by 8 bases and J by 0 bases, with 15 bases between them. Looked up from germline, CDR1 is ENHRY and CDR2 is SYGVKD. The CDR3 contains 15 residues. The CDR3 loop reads CAIANRFPSTDTQYF. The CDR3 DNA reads TGTGCCATCGCCAACCGATTCCCTAGCACAGATACGCAGTATTTT.

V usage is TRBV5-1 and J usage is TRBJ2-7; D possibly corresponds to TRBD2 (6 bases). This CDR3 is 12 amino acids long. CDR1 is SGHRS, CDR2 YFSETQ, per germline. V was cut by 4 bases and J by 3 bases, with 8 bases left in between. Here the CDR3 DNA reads TGCGCCAGCAGCCGGCGGGACTACGAGCAGTACTTC. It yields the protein CASSRRDYEQYF.

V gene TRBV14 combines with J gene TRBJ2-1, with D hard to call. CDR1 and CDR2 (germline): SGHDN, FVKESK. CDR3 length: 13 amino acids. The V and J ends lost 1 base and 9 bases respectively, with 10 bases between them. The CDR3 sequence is CASSQGEVGEQFF. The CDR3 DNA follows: TGTGCCAGCAGCCAAGGCGAAGTAGGTGAGCAGTTCTTC.

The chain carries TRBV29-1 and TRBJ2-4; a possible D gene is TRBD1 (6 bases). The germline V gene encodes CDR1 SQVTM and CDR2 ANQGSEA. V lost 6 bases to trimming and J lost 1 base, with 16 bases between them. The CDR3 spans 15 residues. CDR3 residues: CSVTRPGEAKNIQYF. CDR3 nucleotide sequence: TGCAGCGTCACAAGACCAGGGGAGGCCAAAAACATTCAGTACTTC.

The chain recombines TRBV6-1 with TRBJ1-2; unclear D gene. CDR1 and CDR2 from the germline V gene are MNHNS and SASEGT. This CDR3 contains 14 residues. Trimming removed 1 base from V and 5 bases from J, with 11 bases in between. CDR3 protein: CASSEGAGRYGYTF. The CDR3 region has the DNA TGTGCCAGCAGTGAAGGGGCGGGAAGGTATGGCTACACCTTC.

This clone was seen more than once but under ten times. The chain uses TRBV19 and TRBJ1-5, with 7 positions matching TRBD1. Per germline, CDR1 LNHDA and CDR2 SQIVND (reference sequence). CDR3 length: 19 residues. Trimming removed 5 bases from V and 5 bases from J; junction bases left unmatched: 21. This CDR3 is CASSPTGEQGRWSDQPQHF. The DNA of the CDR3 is TGTGCCAGTAGTCCAACAGGGGAACAGGGGAGGTGGAGCGATCAGCCCCAGCATTTT.